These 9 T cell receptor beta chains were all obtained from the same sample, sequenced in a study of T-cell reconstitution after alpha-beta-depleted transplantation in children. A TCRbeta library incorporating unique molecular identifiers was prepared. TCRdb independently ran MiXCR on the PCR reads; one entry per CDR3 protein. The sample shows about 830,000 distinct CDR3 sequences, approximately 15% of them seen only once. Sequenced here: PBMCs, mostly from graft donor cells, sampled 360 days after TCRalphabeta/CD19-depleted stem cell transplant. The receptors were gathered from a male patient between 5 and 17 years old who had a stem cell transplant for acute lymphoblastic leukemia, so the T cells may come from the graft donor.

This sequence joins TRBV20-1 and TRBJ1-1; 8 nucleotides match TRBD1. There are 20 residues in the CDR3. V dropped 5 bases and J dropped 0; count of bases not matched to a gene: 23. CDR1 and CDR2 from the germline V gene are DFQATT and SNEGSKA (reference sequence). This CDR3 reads CSAPGGDRSSVIFMNTEAFF. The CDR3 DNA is TGCAGTGCTCCCGGCGGGGACAGGTCCTCCGTGATCTTCATGAACACTGAAGCTTTCTTT.

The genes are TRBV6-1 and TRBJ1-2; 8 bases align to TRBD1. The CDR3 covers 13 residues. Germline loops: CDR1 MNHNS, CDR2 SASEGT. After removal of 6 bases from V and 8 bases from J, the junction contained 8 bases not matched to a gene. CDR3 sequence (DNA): TGTGCCAGCAGCCACACAGGGGGGCTAGGCTACACCTTC. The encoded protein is CASSHTGGLGYTF.

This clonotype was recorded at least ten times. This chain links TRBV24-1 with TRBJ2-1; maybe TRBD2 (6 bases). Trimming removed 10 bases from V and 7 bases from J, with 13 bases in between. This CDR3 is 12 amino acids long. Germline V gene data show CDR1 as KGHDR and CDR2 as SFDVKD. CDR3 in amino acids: CATAGRVNEQFF. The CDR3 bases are TGTGCCACGGCGGGGAGAGTAAATGAGCAGTTCTTC.

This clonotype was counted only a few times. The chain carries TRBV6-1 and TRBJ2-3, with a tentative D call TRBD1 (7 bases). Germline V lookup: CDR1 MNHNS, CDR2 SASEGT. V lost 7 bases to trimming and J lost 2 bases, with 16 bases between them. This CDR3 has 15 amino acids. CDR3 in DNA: TGTGCCAGCACCCAGGGGGGACCTTTCACAGATACGCAGTATTTT. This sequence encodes CASTQGGPFTDTQYF.

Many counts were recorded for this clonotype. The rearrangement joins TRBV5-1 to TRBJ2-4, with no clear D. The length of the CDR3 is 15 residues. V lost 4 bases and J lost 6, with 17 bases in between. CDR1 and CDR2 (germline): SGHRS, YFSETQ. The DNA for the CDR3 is TGCGCCAGCAGCCTCGGACGGTGGGGATTAAACATTCAGTACTTC. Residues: CASSLGRWGLNIQYF.

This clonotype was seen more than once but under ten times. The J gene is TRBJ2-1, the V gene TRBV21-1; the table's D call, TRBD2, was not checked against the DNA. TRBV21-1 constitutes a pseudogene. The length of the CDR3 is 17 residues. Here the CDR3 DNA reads TGTGCCAGCAGCAGGAGGTTACGGTGCGGTACCTACAATGAGCAGTTCTTC. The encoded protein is CASSRRLRCGTYNEQFF.

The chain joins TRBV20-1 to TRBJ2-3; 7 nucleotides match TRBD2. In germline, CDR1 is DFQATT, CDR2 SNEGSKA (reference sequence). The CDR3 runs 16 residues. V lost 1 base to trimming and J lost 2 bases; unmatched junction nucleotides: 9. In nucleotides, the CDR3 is TGCAGTGCTAGAGTCGTCCCTAGCGGCCTCACAGATACGCAGTATTTT. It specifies CSARVVPSGLTDTQYF.

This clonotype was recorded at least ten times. For the CDR3, the DNA is TGTGCCAGCAGGCCTATGCGGGGGACTAGCTACAATGAGCAGTTCTTC. Translation gives CASRPMRGTSYNEQFF. The chain has TRBV12-3 or TRBV12-4 and TRBJ2-1; 8 positions match TRBD2. This CDR3 region has 16 residues. The J segment lost 3 bases and the V segment lost 6 bases, leaving 10 bases of the junction unmatched.

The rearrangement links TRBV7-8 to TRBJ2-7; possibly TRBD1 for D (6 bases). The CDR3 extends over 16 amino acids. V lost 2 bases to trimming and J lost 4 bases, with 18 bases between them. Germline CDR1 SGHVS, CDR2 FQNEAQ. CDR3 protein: CASSLPNRVDRYEQYF. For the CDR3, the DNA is TGTGCCAGCAGCTTACCGAACAGGGTTGATCGGTACGAGCAGTACTTC. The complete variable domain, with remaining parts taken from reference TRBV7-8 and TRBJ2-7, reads GAGVSQSPRYKVAKRGQDVALRCDPISGHVSLFWYQQALGQGPEFLTYFQNEAQLDKSGLPSDRFFAERPEGSVSTLKIQRTQQEDSAVYLCASSLPNRVDRYEQYFGPGTRLTVT.